This TCR beta chain emerged from a study of blood T cell repertoires in COVID-19. Study-level background: Sites in the United States, Italy and Spain provided acute and convalescent COVID-19 samples.

Measured with immunoSEQ multiplex PCR; TCRdb has only the in-frame clones, and not every one. The sample records fewer than 90,000 clones, about nine tenths being singletons. Input material: peripheral blood. The receptor's source is a woman older than 75 with active COVID-19.

CDR3 bases: TGTGCCAGCACTCCTTCTCCGGGAGGGAGGGGAGATACGCAGTATTTT. Protein sequence: CASTPSPGGRGDTQYF. The chain carries TRBV28 and TRBJ2-3; 8 positions agree with TRBD2. J was trimmed by 5 bases and V by 7 bases; bases with no gene match: 14. This CDR3 contains 16 residues. Germline V CDR1 and CDR2: MDHEN, SYDVKM.